The 14 T cell receptor beta chains presented below share a single source sample, sequenced in a study of blood T cell repertoires in COVID-19. Assay: immunoSEQ multiplex PCR; the TCRdb copy retains only in-frame clones and omits some. The profile shows around 84,000 clones, 85% of them singletons. The sequenced material came from peripheral blood. These receptors all come from a man older than 75 with active or convalescent COVID-19.

The rearrangement uses TRBV10-2 and TRBJ1-2; 7 bases match TRBD1. Germline V gene lookup returns CDR1 WSHSY and CDR2 SAAADI. Unmatched junction bases numbered 5, after V lost 4 bases and J lost 0 bases. This CDR3 has 15 residues. CDR3 loop: CASSGGTATNYGYTF. The CDR3 DNA follows: TGCGCCAGCAGTGGGGGGACAGCAACTAACTATGGCTACACCTTC.

The rearrangement joins TRBV3-1 (or the pseudogene TRBV3-2) to TRBJ1-4; 8 bases map to TRBD1. Germline V gives CDR1 LGHDT, CDR2 YNNKEL (reference sequence). Trimming at V came to 2 bases and at J to 8 bases, leaving 10 bases not matched to a gene. The CDR3 is 16 amino acids. Here the CDR3 reads CASSQRRTGYGEKLFF. The CDR3 bases are TGTGCCAGCAGCCAACGTCGGACAGGGTATGGAGAAAAACTGTTTTTT.

This sequence joins TRBV5-1 and TRBJ2-2; perhaps TRBD2 as D (6 bases). V lost 5 bases and J lost 5, with 7 bases in between. Germline-derived CDR1 and CDR2 are SGHRS and YFSETQ. The CDR3 spans 12 residues. The CDR3 sequence is CASRRDTGELFF. The CDR3 DNA follows: TGCGCCAGCAGGCGGGATACCGGGGAGCTGTTTTTT.

V gene TRBV19 combines with J gene TRBJ1-2; D perhaps matches TRBD1 (6 bases). Trimming cost V 4 bases and J 5 bases, with 11 bases left between them. Per the germline V gene, CDR1 is LNHDA and CDR2 is SQIVND (reference sequence). CDR3 length: 13 residues. The CDR3 protein is CASSRGRGYGYTF. As DNA, the CDR3 is TGTGCCAGTAGTAGGGGCAGGGGTTATGGCTACACCTTC. The whole variable domain, remainder taken from reference TRBV19 and TRBJ1-2, is DGGITQSPKYLFRKEGQNVTLSCEQNLNHDAMYWYRQDPGQGLRLIYYSQIVNDFQKGDIAEGYSVSREKKESFPLTVTSAQKNPTAFYLCASSRGRGYGYTFGSGTRLTVV.

The genes are TRBV18 and TRBJ2-5; D remains unclear. The CDR3 length is 13 residues. Trimming cost V 6 bases and J 1 base, with 9 bases left between them. CDR1 and CDR2 (germline): KGHSH, LQKENI. This chain's CDR3 is CASSARLQETQYF. The CDR3 DNA follows: TGTGCCAGCTCGGCGCGGCTCCAAGAGACCCAGTACTTC.

The table lists this clone with a few counts. The chain employs TRBV18 and TRBJ1-2; D gene uncertain. This CDR3 is built from 14 residues. From germline, CDR1 is KGHSH and CDR2 LQKENI. V dropped 0 bases and J dropped 7 bases, with 12 bases sitting between them. DNA of the CDR3: TGTGCCAGCTCACCACCGGAGGTGCCCGGTGGCTACACCTTC. Residues: CASSPPEVPGGYTF.

This clone was seen a few times. The rearrangement links TRBV10-3 to TRBJ1-3; no firm D call. V lost 3 bases to trimming and J lost 0 bases, with 9 bases between them. Germline lookup yields CDR1 ENHRY and CDR2 SYGVKD. The CDR3 sequence is 15 residues long. CDR3 nucleotides: TGTGCCATCAGTGATCCCTTTAGCTCTGGAAACACCATATATTTT. This translates into CAISDPFSSGNTIYF.

This sequence joins TRBV27 and TRBJ2-5, with D possibly being TRBD2 (7 bases). The CDR3 runs 17 residues. Trimming took 6 bases from V and 4 from J, leaving 24 bases between them. The germline CDR1 and CDR2 sequences are MNHEY and SMNVEV (reference sequence). The CDR3 nucleotides are TGTGCCAGCAGCCCCAGGAAGGGGGGGGACGGGGTAGAGACCCAGTACTTC. As protein: CASSPRKGGDGVETQYF.

The V and J genes are TRBV28 and TRBJ1-5; 7 bases are a match to TRBD1. The CDR3 has 16 residues. Germline CDR1 MDHEN, CDR2 SYDVKM. The J segment lost 1 base and the V segment lost 5 bases, leaving 8 bases of the junction unmatched. The CDR3 reads CASSPMTGLSNQPQHF. The CDR3, as DNA: TGTGCCAGCAGTCCCATGACAGGGTTGAGCAATCAGCCCCAGCATTTT.

The V call is TRBV4-1, the J call TRBJ2-3; 11 bases fit TRBD2. The CDR3 totals 18 residues. CDR1 and CDR2 (germline): MGHRA, YSYEKL. V lost 2 bases, J lost 4 bases, and 11 bases stayed unmatched. The CDR3 DNA is TGCGCCAGCAGCCAACCACTAGCGGGGGAGCCCAATGCAGATACGCAGTATTTT. Amino acid sequence: CASSQPLAGEPNADTQYF.

This clone was counted once. This chain connects TRBV6-5 to TRBJ1-1; 11 positions agree with TRBD1. CDR3 size: 13 residues. Germline loops: CDR1 MNHEY, CDR2 SVGAGI. The V and J ends lost 6 bases and 8 bases, in that order; junction bases with no gene match: 5. This CDR3 is CASRKGQGGEAFF. In DNA form, the CDR3 reads TGTGCCAGCAGAAAGGGACAGGGGGGAGAAGCTTTCTTT.

The chain has TRBV5-1 and TRBJ2-4, with D unclear. The CDR3 loop spans 13 amino acids. Trimming removed 3 bases at V and 8 bases at J, with 12 bases between. Germline CDR1 reads SGHRS; CDR2 reads YFSETQ. The CDR3 bases are TGCGCCAGCAGCTCAACATCTTCCGACATTCAGTACTTC. Translated: CASSSTSSDIQYF.

This clone appeared a single time. CDR3 sequence reads: CASSPGPGVAGSSGANVLTF. DNA of the CDR3: TGCGCCAGCAGCCCGGGACCAGGAGTAGCGGGTAGCTCTGGGGCCAACGTCCTGACTTTC. This sequence joins TRBV5-1 and TRBJ2-6; TRBD2 matches at 7 bases. Germline CDR1 reads SGHRS; CDR2 reads YFSETQ. The V segment lost 4 bases and the J segment 0 bases; nucleotides outside the gene matches: 16. The length of the CDR3 is 20 residues.

This chain joins TRBV19 and TRBJ1-2; 8 positions agree with TRBD1. In germline, CDR1 is LNHDA, CDR2 SQIVND (reference sequence). Trimming cost V 3 bases and J 4 bases; bases outside gene matches: 13. The CDR3 contains 17 residues. CDR3 bases: TGTGCCAGTAGTATGAGCCTACGGGACAGGATATTCTATGGCTACACCTTC. Its translation is CASSMSLRDRIFYGYTF.